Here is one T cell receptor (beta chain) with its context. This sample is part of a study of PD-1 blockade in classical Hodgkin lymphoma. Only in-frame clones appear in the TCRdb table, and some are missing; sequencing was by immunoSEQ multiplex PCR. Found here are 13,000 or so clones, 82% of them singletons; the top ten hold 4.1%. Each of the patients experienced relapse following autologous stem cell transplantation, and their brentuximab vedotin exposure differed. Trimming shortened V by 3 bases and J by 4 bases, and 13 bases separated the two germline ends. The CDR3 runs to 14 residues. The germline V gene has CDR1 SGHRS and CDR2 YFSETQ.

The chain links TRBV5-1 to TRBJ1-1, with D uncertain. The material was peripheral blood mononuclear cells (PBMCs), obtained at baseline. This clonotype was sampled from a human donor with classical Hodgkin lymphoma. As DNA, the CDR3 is TGCGCCAGCAGCTCTGGGCCCCTGGGCACTGAAGCTTTCTTT. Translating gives CASSSGPLGTEAFF.